Listed below are T cell receptor beta chains from one sample, sequenced in a study of blood T cell repertoires in COVID-19. The data were produced by immunoSEQ multiplex PCR, yet TCRdb's version contains in-frame clones alone and is incomplete. This table has fewer than 300,000 clones, approximately 89% appearing once. Sequencing input: peripheral blood. The source is a man in his forties who had recovered from COVID-19. Both conserved end residues are part of each CDR3. D genes are given only for firm matches. Size values are once, few and many counts, or a class for expanded clones, and some rows have none.

v_gene	j_gene	d_gene	abundance	CDR3nt	CDR3aa
TRBV30	TRBJ2-1	NA	NA	TGTGCCTGCGGGAAAGGGTGGGAGAATGAGCAGTTCTTC	CACGKGWENEQFF
TRBV7-8	TRBJ2-2	NA	once	TGTGCCAGCAGCTTACTCCCGGTAGCCGGGGAGCTGTTTTTT	CASSLLPVAGELFF
TRBV5-3	TRBJ2-7	NA	NA	TGTGCCAGAAGCTTGTTTCGGGAAGCGGTCCACGAGCAGTACTTC	CARSLFREAVHEQYF
TRBV6-4	TRBJ1-6	TRBD1	NA	TGTGCCAGCAGTGACTCAGACAGGGAAATGAGGTCACCCCTCCACTTT	CASSDSDREMRSPLHF
TRBV7-9	TRBJ1-5	TRBD1	NA	TGTGCCAGCAGCTTAGGACAGGGGAGTCAGCCCCAGCATTTT	CASSLGQGSQPQHF
TRBV2	TRBJ2-5	TRBD2	NA	TGTGCCAGCAGTTGGGCGGGACTAGACGGAGAGACCCAGTACTTC	CASSWAGLDGETQYF
TRBV5-4	TRBJ1-5	NA	NA	TGTGCCAGCAGCTTGGACCCGGGGAATCAGCCCCAGCATTTT	CASSLDPGNQPQHF
TRBV27	TRBJ2-7	TRBD1	NA	TGTGCCAGCGGACAGGGGGTCGCCTACGAGCAGTACTTC	CASGQGVAYEQYF
TRBV4-3	TRBJ2-7	TRBD1	few	TGCGCCAGCAGCCAAGCCTTTGGACAGGGAACCCACGAGCAGTACTTC	CASSQAFGQGTHEQYF
TRBV5-4	TRBJ2-7	TRBD2	NA	TGTGCCAGCAGCTCTCTAGCGGGGGGTGCCTCCTACGAGCAGTACTTC	CASSSLAGGASYEQYF
TRBV6-4	TRBJ1-2	NA	NA	TGTGCCAGCAAGTCAGGGGTCGGTGGCTACACCTTC	CASKSGVGGYTF
TRBV6-6	TRBJ1-1	NA	NA	TGTGCCAGCAGTTACCGGGAGAGAACTGAAGCTTTCTTT	CASSYRERTEAFF
TRBV7-9	TRBJ1-2	TRBD1	NA	TGTGCCAGCAGCTCATCCGGGACAGGGGGCAAAGCTGGCTACACCTTC	CASSSSGTGGKAGYTF
TRBV18	TRBJ2-7	TRBD2	NA	TGTGCCAGCTCACCACCGACTAGCGGGAGGGAGGCGCAGTACTTC	CASSPPTSGREAQYF
TRBV25-1	TRBJ2-3	TRBD1	NA	TGTGCCAGCAGTGAATCACGCAGGGGGCAGTTGGATACGCAGTATTTT	CASSESRRGQLDTQYF
TRBV10-1	TRBJ2-1	TRBD1	NA	TGCGCCAGCAGTGGGACAGGGCGCAATGAGCAGTTCTTC	CASSGTGRNEQFF
TRBV6-5	TRBJ1-2	NA	NA	TGTGCCAGCAGTTACCAGACGGGGAGCTACACCTTC	CASSYQTGSYTF
TRBV5-6	TRBJ1-4	NA	NA	TGTGCCAGCAGCTCAGGACAGAGAAATGAAAAACTGTTTTTT	CASSSGQRNEKLFF
TRBV5-1	TRBJ2-3	TRBD2	once	TGCGCCAGCAGCAGGGTTAGCGGGAGCACAGATACGCAGTATTTT	CASSRVSGSTDTQYF
TRBV11-2	TRBJ2-2	NA	NA	TGTGCCAGCAGCCTTGGGAGCGATAGCACCGGGGAGCTGTTTTTT	CASSLGSDSTGELFF
TRBV7-9	TRBJ1-1	NA	NA	TGTGCCAGCAGCTTAGCATCGACAAGTGCGGAAGCTTTCTTT	CASSLASTSAEAFF
TRBV11-2	TRBJ1-1	NA	once	TGTGCCAGCAGCCCCGCGGGCGAAGCTTTCTTT	CASSPAGEAFF
TRBV30	TRBJ2-3	NA	NA	TGTGCCTGGAGTAGACGGCAGGGGAGTACAGATACGCAGTATTTT	CAWSRRQGSTDTQYF
TRBV11-2	TRBJ1-2	NA	NA	TGTGCCAGCAGCTACCGGACAAAAGCTAACTATGGCTACACCTTC	CASSYRTKANYGYTF
TRBV2	TRBJ1-6	NA	once	TGTGCCAGCAGAGAGGAGAGCTCCTATAATTCACCCCTCCACTTT	CASREESSYNSPLHF
TRBV27	TRBJ2-4	NA	NA	TGTGCCAGCAGTTTAACGGTAGCCAAAAACATTCAGTACTTC	CASSLTVAKNIQYF
TRBV3-1/TRBV3-2	TRBJ2-1	TRBD2	NA	TGTGCCAGCAGCCAACAAGCGGGAGGGCATCTCTACAATGAGCAGTTCTTC	CASSQQAGGHLYNEQFF
TRBV19	TRBJ1-4	NA	NA	TGTGCCAGTAGCCCACAGGGAATTAATGAAAAACTGTTTTTT	CASSPQGINEKLFF
TRBV15	TRBJ2-1	NA	NA	TGTGCCACCAGCAGGGACAGAGCACACTCCAATGAGCAGTTCTTC	CATSRDRAHSNEQFF
TRBV28	TRBJ1-1	NA	once	TGTGCCAGCAGCCCCGTGAGATCACAGTGGGCTAAGAGGGTAAACACTGAAGCTTTCTTT	CASSPVRSQWAKRVNTEAFF
TRBV15	TRBJ2-1	NA	NA	TGTGCCACTACCATATTTCCCAGAAATGAGCAGTTCTTC	CATTIFPRNEQFF
TRBV9	TRBJ2-1	TRBD2	NA	TGTGCCAGCAGCGTAGTTGGCGGGGGGGTTCCTGAGCAGTTCTTC	CASSVVGGGVPEQFF
TRBV9	TRBJ2-3	NA	NA	TGTGCCAGCAGCGTAGTGGGGGGGCTGACTAGCACAGATACGCAGTATTTT	CASSVVGGLTSTDTQYF
TRBV7-2	TRBJ2-3	TRBD2	NA	TGTGCCAGCAGCCGTTATAGCGGGGGGGCCCCAGATACGCAGTATTTT	CASSRYSGGAPDTQYF
TRBV3-1/TRBV3-2	TRBJ1-3	NA	NA	TGTGCCAGCAGCCAAGAGGGGCAGGCCAACTCTGGAAACACCATATATTTT	CASSQEGQANSGNTIYF
TRBV10-1	TRBJ2-7	TRBD2	NA	TGCGCCAGCAGTCCCCCCTCGGGAGGGTTCCACGAGCAGTACTTC	CASSPPSGGFHEQYF
TRBV13	TRBJ2-3	TRBD1	few	TGTGCCAGCAGCTACGGGACAGGGGGCGCAGATACGCAGTATTTT	CASSYGTGGADTQYF
TRBV7-9	TRBJ1-5	TRBD1	NA	TGTGCCAGCAGCCCCGGGACAGGGATCAATCAGCCCCAGCATTTT	CASSPGTGINQPQHF
TRBV25-1	TRBJ2-7	NA	NA	TGTGCCAGCAGTGAATTCGGGGGGCGCACTTACGAGCAGTACTTC	CASSEFGGRTYEQYF
TRBV11-2	TRBJ2-7	TRBD1	once	TGTGCCAGCAGCCCCCGGGACAGGAGTACCTACGAGCAGTACTTC	CASSPRDRSTYEQYF
TRBV11-2	TRBJ2-5	TRBD2	NA	TGTGCCAGCAGCTTAGATGGGAGACTAGCGGGACGTCAAGAGACCCAGTACTTC	CASSLDGRLAGRQETQYF
TRBV15	TRBJ2-1	TRBD2	NA	TGTGCCACCAGCAGAGATAAAAGACTAGCGGGGGGGCAAGGAGAGCAGTTCTTC	CATSRDKRLAGGQGEQFF
TRBV12-3/TRBV12-4	TRBJ1-2	NA	NA	TGTGCCAGCAGTTTAGGCAGGAACTATGGCTACACCTTC	CASSLGRNYGYTF
TRBV13	TRBJ2-1	NA	NA	TGTGCCAGCAGCTTTTTGACGCCAGGGATGAATGAGCAGTTCTTC	CASSFLTPGMNEQFF
TRBV7-2	TRBJ1-2	TRBD1	NA	TGTGCCAGCAGCGCGGTGACAGGGGGCTATGGCTACACCTTC	CASSAVTGGYGYTF